Below, one T cell receptor beta chain is given with its context. This clone was seen a single time. Its target antigen remains unknown. No much larger clone is present one base from it, and per-base qualities are unavailable. For the CD8 naive samples, CD45RO-negative cells were positively selected for CCR7, yielding a CD45RA+CCR7+ population from which TemRA cells were excluded. Healthy HIV-negative adults with no recently reported acute infections or vaccinations were included as donors. Every donor was a Caucasian adult residing in Nashville, Tennessee, USA. Blood was obtained by leukapheresis, after which PBMCs were separated by Ficoll-Histopaque density gradient centrifugation and cryopreserved in liquid nitrogen vapor phase. Analytical flow cytometry was used to check the purity and quantity of every magnetically sorted T cell population. Genomic DNA was isolated from each sorted fraction and quantified by UV absorbance on a Nanodrop 2000c.

Using the deep immunoSEQ assay, multiplex PCR amplified TCR CDR3 regions from genomic DNA. Extracted genomic DNA from each cell subset was distributed evenly across all wells of several immunoSEQ 96-well plates, and each plate was treated as a replicate. For sorted subsets, each replicate PCR was loaded with 200 ng genomic DNA, equivalent to about 33,000 T cell genomes. Purified libraries were quantified with a Qubit 3.0 fluorometer, sized on a Bioanalyzer 2100, and re-quantified with the KAPA Library Quantification kit. Every immunoSEQ 96-well plate was sequenced on a separate single-read 150-cycle Illumina NextSeq 550 flow cell. As for the authors' bioinformatics: The immunoSEQ output contained only junctional sequences without quality scores, so filtering could not match that applied to full-length reads. Sequences were annotated with PyIR, a Python wrapper for IgBLAST v1.9, and V/J genes and CDR3 were assigned using IMGT germline references. Any read was removed if the V/J assignment was weak (E-value above 1e-6), the CDR3 was missing, or the read contained stop codons, out-of-frame junctions, or ambiguous translated residues. V3J clonotypes were defined as sequences sharing an identical inferred V gene, J gene, and CDR3 amino acid sequence. To compute the percentage overlap between repertoires, the number of shared unique clonotypes was divided by the size of the smaller repertoire. RTK rarefaction, the Chao1 estimator, and Recon v2.1 estimates of unobserved clonotypes were used to assess repertoire richness. For all TCRbeta clonotypes obtained by the gDNA method from a few donors, generation probabilities were computed with OLGA. TCRdb carries this immuneACCESS record with in-frame sequences only. Its versions omit some clonotypes, under half of them owing to an unresolved V gene in the studies checked, with the rest unexplained. D and trimming were read from the DNA, whereas the V and J calls and clone size are those reported in that table. The sample data list about 820,000 clones, and more than 85% of these were observed just once. Under 30% of the sample is in the top ten clones.

This record comes from a study of shared clonotypes between healthy human individuals (dated by TCRdb to about 2020). Regarding the complete study: The cohort comprised a couple of women and a few men aged 18 to 49 years. For each donor, CD4 naive and CD4 memory were each run on three plates, CD8 naive on two plates, and CD8 memory on one plate. Leukapheresis yielded between about 0.94 and 8.9 billion PBMCs per donor. Different laboratories and diverse techniques were used to prepare libraries and sequence TCR repertoires, to increase sequencing depth and limit assay-specific biases. To estimate repertoire size and how much clonotype sharing occurs between individuals, the study deeply sequenced the blood TCR repertoires of five healthy adults. Points the paper makes about the study in general: Naive subsets generally had larger estimated clonotype richness than memory subsets. Clonotypes shared by all four sorted-subset donors showed higher generation probabilities than non-shared clonotypes. Sampling was restricted to blood, and TCR repertoires in tissue are likely to differ from TCR repertoires in blood. Sharing across several donors was observed for around 5% of naive CD4, under 4% of naive CD8, over 2% of memory CD4, and roughly 0.4% of memory CD8 clonotypes. The small number of donors limited the genetic and exposure-history diversity represented. Rarefaction of sorted-subset datasets indicated incomplete sequencing despite the large sequencing depth. Based on pairwise subsampling, the degree of clonotype sharing among donors was expected to be affected by sequencing depth.

The trim is 4 bases for V and 8 bases for J, with a gap of 23 bases between the germline ends. The CDR3, from cysteine to phenylalanine, totals 16 residues. The retained sequence is limited to the CDR3, 48 bases, with the frame set at the first base. In the germline V gene, CDR1 corresponds to SGHAT and CDR2 to FQNNGV. This receptor was obtained from a man in his thirties or forties in good health. The V and J segments used are TRBV11-2 and TRBJ1-2; 6 matching bases give a weak D call of TRBD1. The source material was naive CD8+ T cells sorted from blood. The sample's cell subset or site label, in plain terms: CD45RA+CCR7+. The nucleotides read TGTGCCAGCAGCTCCCGCATGGGACGGGGGGCGAGGGGCTACACCTTC. This translates into CASSSRMGRGARGYTF. The CDR3 plus the reference TRBV11-2 and TRBJ1-2 genes for the other parts give the full variable domain: EAGVAQSPRYKIIEKRQSVAFWCNPISGHATLYWYQQILGQGPKLLIQFQNNGVVDDSQLPKDRFSAERLKGVDSTLKIQPAKLEDSAVYLCASSSRMGRGARGYTFGSGTRLTVV.